This T cell receptor (beta chain) was captured by sequencing in a study of blood T cell repertoires in COVID-19. Across the whole study: There were acute and convalescent COVID-19 samples, and they came from the United States, Italy and Spain. In each case, the material was cDNA or gDNA derived from T cells, B-cell-depleted T cells, or PBMCs.

In the authors' methods: Estimation of nucleated cell counts relied on the amplification of reference gene primers. The protocol was immunoSEQ multiplex PCR, while the TCRdb copy is restricted to in-frame clones and leaves out a portion. V and J calls and clone size are copied from that table; D and trimming were computed from the DNA. The data hold around 65,000 clones, with roughly 86% observed a single time. The sequencing input was peripheral blood. The receptor was isolated from a human donor in a cohort sampled during active COVID-19.

For the CDR3, the DNA is TGTGCCAGCAGTTACCTTCGGGGGATCTCTGGAAACACCATATATTTT. Translation gives CASSYLRGISGNTIYF. The chain employs TRBV6-2 or TRBV6-3 and TRBJ1-3, with a possible D match to TRBD1 (5 bases). Trimming took 2 bases from V and 0 from J, leaving 11 bases between them. The CDR3 spans 16 residues. Germline V lookup: CDR1 MNHEY, CDR2 SVGEGT.